Below are 24 T cell receptor beta chains sequenced from a single sample in a study of blood T cell repertoires in COVID-19. The protocol was immunoSEQ multiplex PCR, while the TCRdb copy is restricted to in-frame clones and leaves out a portion. Of hundreds of thousands of clones in the sample, 75% to 90% were seen once. The sequenced sample consisted of peripheral blood. The receptors were sampled from a woman aged 18-35 years with acute or convalescent COVID-19.

The chain combines TRBV9 with TRBJ1-4; D is ambiguous. The germline V gene encodes CDR1 SGDLS and CDR2 YYNGEE. The CDR3 has 15 amino acids. With 4 bases removed from V and 3 bases from J, the gap between germline ends came to 13 bases. In DNA form, the CDR3 reads TGTGCCAGCAGCTCCCAACCCGGGGCTAATGAAAAACTGTTTTTT. Translating gives CASSSQPGANEKLFF.

This sequence joins TRBV3-1 (or the pseudogene TRBV3-2) and TRBJ1-1; D unclear. In germline, CDR1 is LGHDT, CDR2 YNNKEL (reference sequence). This CDR3 spans 12 amino acids. V was clipped by 6 bases and J by 8 bases, with 13 bases between them. The CDR3 DNA reads TGTGCCAGCAGTTATACTTCGGGGGAAGCTTTCTTT. This codes for CASSYTSGEAFF.

The chain has TRBV10-3 and TRBJ2-2; D is ambiguous. Germline V CDR1 and CDR2: ENHRY, SYGVKD. The CDR3 contains 13 residues. V was clipped by 8 bases and J by 2 bases, with 9 bases between them. CDR3 bases: TGTGCCATCTTTAGATCCAACACCGGGGAGCTGTTTTTT. Its translation is CAIFRSNTGELFF.

The chain recombines TRBV9 with TRBJ2-2, with unresolved D. The CDR3 is made up of 12 amino acids. Germline assignment: CDR1 SGDLS and CDR2 YYNGEE. V lost 0 bases and J 7 bases, leaving 4 bases between the germline ends. CDR3 sequence reads: CASSVGVGELFF. The CDR3 region has the DNA TGTGCCAGCAGCGTAGGAGTCGGGGAGCTGTTTTTT.

The rearrangement joins TRBV9 to TRBJ2-3; D is possibly TRBD1 (5 bases). V lost 5 bases and J 0 bases, leaving 13 bases between the germline ends. CDR1 and CDR2 (germline): SGDLS, YYNGEE. There are 15 residues in the CDR3. CDR3 DNA: TGTGCCAGCAGTAGGGGCGGTCTGAGCACAGATACGCAGTATTTT. It codes for CASSRGGLSTDTQYF.

This rearrangement joins TRBV27 to TRBJ2-3; 14 nucleotides match TRBD2. The CDR3 spans 16 residues. In germline, CDR1 is MNHEY, CDR2 SMNVEV (reference sequence). Germline trimming cut 3 bases from V and 6 bases from J; bases unmatched to any gene: 5. The CDR3 sequence: CASSFRLAGGLDTQYF. In nucleotides, the CDR3 is TGTGCCAGCAGTTTCCGACTAGCGGGGGGGCTTGATACGCAGTATTTT.

The chain employs TRBV7-3 and TRBJ1-2; 9 positions agree with TRBD1. The V segment lost 4 bases and the J segment 6 bases; nucleotides outside the gene matches: 9. Germline CDR1 reads SGHTA; CDR2 reads FQGTGA. This CDR3 comprises 15 residues. In DNA form, the CDR3 reads TGTGCCAGCAGCTATCCCGGGACAGGGTATGATGGCTACACCTTC. Protein product: CASSYPGTGYDGYTF.

The chain uses TRBV7-6 and TRBJ1-6; TRBD1 agrees at 7 bases. This CDR3 contains 16 residues. Germline assignment: CDR1 SGHVS and CDR2 FNYEAQ. J lost 0 bases, V lost 3 bases, and 2 bases had no gene match. The CDR3 DNA reads TGTGCCAGCAGCTTCAGGGACAGCTCCTATAATTCACCCCTCCACTTT. The encoded protein is CASSFRDSSYNSPLHF.

The chain employs TRBV5-5 and TRBJ1-1; D might be TRBD1 (5 bases). Trimming took 7 bases from V and 0 from J, leaving 19 bases between them. This CDR3 spans 16 amino acids. Germline V gene data show CDR1 as SGHKS and CDR2 as YYEKEE (reference sequence). The CDR3 sequence is CASGRSVGTVNTEAFF. CDR3 nucleotide sequence: TGTGCCAGCGGCCGCTCGGTTGGGACTGTGAACACTGAAGCTTTCTTT.

The chain uses TRBV5-6 and TRBJ2-1; TRBD1 might be the D (6 bases). Germline V gene data show CDR1 as SGHDT and CDR2 as YYEEEE. V was cut by 2 bases and J by 2 bases, with 8 bases left in between. The CDR3 has 14 residues. The CDR3 coding sequence is TGTGCCAGCAGCTTTGGGGACACCTACAATGAGCAGTTCTTC. This sequence encodes CASSFGDTYNEQFF.

V is TRBV7-5 and J is TRBJ2-1; the D segment call TRBD1 is taken from the table without a DNA check. TRBV7-5 is a listed pseudogene. This CDR3 region has 13 residues. CDR3 DNA sequence: TGTGCCAGAAGCTACCCAGGGGGGAATGAGCAGTTCTTC. Translated: CARSYPGGNEQFF.

The chain uses TRBV6-5 and TRBJ1-2, with 10 bases that match TRBD1. V lost 6 bases, J lost 10 bases, and 11 bases stayed unmatched. CDR1 MNHEY and CDR2 SVGAGI come from the germline V gene. The CDR3 spans 14 residues. CDR3 protein: CASSTQTGGYDYTF. CDR3 bases: TGTGCCAGCAGCACCCAGACAGGGGGCTACGACTACACCTTC.

The chain is built from TRBV19 and TRBJ2-3, with D unclear. The CDR3 contains 15 residues. Germline lookup yields CDR1 LNHDA and CDR2 SQIVND (reference sequence). V lost 3 bases and J 3 bases, leaving 13 bases between the germline ends. Here the CDR3 DNA reads TGTGCCAGTAGTATGTACCGGGTTGAAACAGATACGCAGTATTTT. Translation gives CASSMYRVETDTQYF.

V usage is TRBV9 and J usage is TRBJ1-2; D remains ambiguous. This CDR3 region has 15 residues. With 4 bases removed from V and 2 bases from J, the gap between germline ends came to 15 bases. Looked up from germline, CDR1 is SGDLS and CDR2 is YYNGEE. In DNA, the CDR3 is TGTGCCAGCAGCCCATATGACGGGAAGAACTATGGCTACACCTTC. Protein sequence: CASSPYDGKNYGYTF.

The chain uses TRBV7-6 and TRBJ2-5; D is unresolved. CDR1 and CDR2 from the germline V gene are SGHVS and FNYEAQ. The CDR3 has 15 residues. V lost 4 bases and J 2 bases, leaving 14 bases between the germline ends. Written as DNA, the CDR3 is TGTGCCAGCAGCTCCGTACTCGATAATCAAGAGACCCAGTACTTC. It translates to CASSSVLDNQETQYF. The full variable domain, completed using reference TRBV7-6 and TRBJ2-5, is GAGVSQSPRYKVTKRGQDVALRCDPISGHVSLYWYRQALGQGPEFLTYFNYEAQQDKSGLPNDRFSAERPEGSISTLTIQRTEQRDSAMYRCASSSVLDNQETQYFGPGTRLLVL.

In this sample, this clone turned up once. The J gene is TRBJ2-5, the V gene TRBV2; TRBD2 aligns across 14 bases. Per germline, CDR1 SNHLY and CDR2 FYNNEI. The V gene end was trimmed by 3 bases and the J gene end by 3 bases; junction bases not matched to a gene: 3. There are 16 residues in the CDR3. The CDR3: CASSDPGLAGEETQYF. Written as DNA, the CDR3 is TGTGCCAGCAGTGACCCGGGACTAGCGGGGGAAGAGACCCAGTACTTC. Full variable domain (missing parts from reference TRBV2 and TRBJ2-5): EPEVTQTPSHQVTQMGQEVILRCVPISNHLYFYWYRQILGQKVEFLVSFYNNEISEKSEIFDDQFSVERPDGSNFTLKIRSTKLEDSAMYFCASSDPGLAGEETQYFGPGTRLLVL.

The chain employs TRBV11-2 and TRBJ2-3, with D maybe TRBD2 (6 bases). There are 14 residues in the CDR3. V lost 5 bases, J lost 1 base, and 10 bases lay in between. Germline values: CDR1 SGHAT, CDR2 FQNNGV. The CDR3: CASSPPGGTDTQYF. The CDR3, as DNA: TGTGCCAGCAGCCCCCCGGGGGGCACAGATACGCAGTATTTT.

This chain connects TRBV3-1 (or the pseudogene TRBV3-2) to TRBJ1-2; possible D gene TRBD1, 6 bases. Germline V gene data show CDR1 as LGHDT and CDR2 as YNNKEL (reference sequence). The V gene lost 2 bases and the J gene lost 8 bases, with 15 bases spanning the gap. This CDR3 has 14 residues. This chain's CDR3 is CASSQIRGAGGYTF. The CDR3 nucleotides are TGTGCCAGCAGCCAAATCAGGGGTGCGGGCGGCTACACCTTC.

V and J are TRBV4-1 and TRBJ2-7; 10 positions match TRBD2. Losses at the gene ends were 5 bases for V and 7 bases for J; bases not matched to a gene: 8. Germline V CDR1 and CDR2: MGHRA, YSYEKL. The CDR3 length is 14 residues. This CDR3 is CASSFSGGDREQYF. CDR3 DNA sequence: TGCGCCAGCAGCTTCAGCGGGGGGGATCGAGAGCAGTACTTC.

Points on this clone: Distinct nucleotide sequences in the sample also encode this CDR3. CDR3 DNA sequence: TGCGCCAGCAGCTTGGGGCAGGGGGTCTCCTACGAGCAGTACTTC. This gives the protein CASSLGQGVSYEQYF. This chain links TRBV5-1 with TRBJ2-7, with TRBD1 matching over 7 bases. The V segment lost 0 bases and the J segment 0 bases; nucleotides outside the gene matches: 3. Looked up from germline, CDR1 is SGHRS and CDR2 is YFSETQ. The CDR3 spans 15 residues.

The rearrangement joins TRBV3-1 (or the pseudogene TRBV3-2) to TRBJ2-1, with 7 bases matching TRBD1. After removal of 3 bases from V and 9 bases from J, the junction contained 8 bases not matched to a gene. CDR1 and CDR2 (germline): LGHDT, YNNKEL (reference sequence). This CDR3 region has 14 residues. The CDR3 loop reads CASSQGRGYGEQFF. CDR3 DNA sequence: TGTGCCAGCAGCCAGGGCAGGGGGTACGGTGAGCAGTTCTTC.

This clone was counted a few times. The chain employs TRBV30 and TRBJ1-1; tentatively, D is TRBD1 (5 bases). With 3 bases removed from V and 8 bases from J, the gap between germline ends came to 16 bases. Germline lookup yields CDR1 GTSNPN and CDR2 SVGIG (reference sequence). CDR3 length: 13 residues. DNA of the CDR3: TGTGCCTGGAGCGCCTTGACGGGGGACGAAGCTTTCTTT. Translated: CAWSALTGDEAFF. Supplemented by reference TRBV30 and TRBJ1-1, the full variable domain reads SQTIHQWPATLVQPVGSPLSLECTVEGTSNPNLYWYRQAAGRGLQLLFYSVGIGQISSEVPQNLSASRPQDRQFILSSKKLLLSDSGFYLCAWSALTGDEAFFGQGTRLTVV.

This chain links TRBV5-4 with TRBJ2-2; D unclear. Germline loops: CDR1 SGHNT, CDR2 YYREEE (reference sequence). This CDR3 contains 14 residues. Trimming took off 5 bases at V and 0 bases at J, with 8 bases between the two ends. The CDR3 is CASSKQPNTGELFF. The CDR3 DNA sequence: TGTGCCAGCAGTAAACAACCGAACACCGGGGAGCTGTTTTTT.

The chain uses TRBV15 and TRBJ1-5, with D maybe TRBD1 (6 bases). This CDR3 has 16 amino acids. The germline V gene has CDR1 LNHNV and CDR2 YYDKDF (reference sequence). V was clipped by 4 bases and J by 0 bases, with 13 bases between them. The CDR3 sequence: CATSIYRELSNQPQHF. CDR3 DNA: TGTGCCACCAGCATATACAGGGAGCTTAGCAATCAGCCCCAGCATTTT. Looking up the rest from reference TRBV15 and TRBJ1-5 gives the full variable domain: DAMVIQNPRYQVTQFGKPVTLSCSQTLNHNVMYWYQQKSSQAPKLLFHYYDKDFNNEADTPDNFQSRRPNTSFCFLDIRSPGLGDTAMYLCATSIYRELSNQPQHFGDGTRLSIL.